The clone carrying this TCR beta chain was recorded a few times. Individual cDNA molecules carried attached unique molecular identifiers. TCRdb reanalysed the 5' RACE reads using MiXCR and keeps one entry per CDR3 protein. Among 70,000 to 90,000 distinct CDR3 sequences listed, 8% to 13% were seen once. These data belong to a study of early T cells in non-severe SARS-CoV-2 infection. Trimming cost V 5 bases and J 0 bases; bases outside gene matches: 21. Germline V lookup: CDR1 LNHNV, CDR2 YYDKDF (reference sequence). The CDR3 extends over 20 amino acids. This chain links TRBV15 with TRBJ1-1, with 7 nucleotides matching TRBD1. The starting material was whole blood, obtained at baseline. The clonotype comes from an adult who was a healthcare worker with PCR-confirmed SARS-CoV-2 infection or an uninfected control (not recorded which). The CDR3 spells CATSLKGVFPQGGMNTEAFF. The CDR3 DNA reads as TGTGCCACCAGCCTAAAAGGCGTTTTTCCGCAGGGGGGGATGAACACTGAAGCTTTCTTT.